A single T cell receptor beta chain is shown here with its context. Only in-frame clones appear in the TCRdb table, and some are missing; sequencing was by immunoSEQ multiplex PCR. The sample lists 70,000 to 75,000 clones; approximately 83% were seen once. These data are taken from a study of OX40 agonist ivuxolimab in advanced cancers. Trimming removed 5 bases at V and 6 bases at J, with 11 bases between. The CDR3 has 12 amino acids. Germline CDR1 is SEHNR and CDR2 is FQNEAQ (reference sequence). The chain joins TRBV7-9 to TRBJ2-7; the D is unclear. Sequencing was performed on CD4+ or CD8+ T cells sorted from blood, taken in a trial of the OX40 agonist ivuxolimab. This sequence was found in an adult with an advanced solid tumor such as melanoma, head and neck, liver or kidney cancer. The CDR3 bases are TGTGCCAGCAGCCCAAAGATGGCCGAGCAGTACTTC. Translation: CASSPKMAEQYF.